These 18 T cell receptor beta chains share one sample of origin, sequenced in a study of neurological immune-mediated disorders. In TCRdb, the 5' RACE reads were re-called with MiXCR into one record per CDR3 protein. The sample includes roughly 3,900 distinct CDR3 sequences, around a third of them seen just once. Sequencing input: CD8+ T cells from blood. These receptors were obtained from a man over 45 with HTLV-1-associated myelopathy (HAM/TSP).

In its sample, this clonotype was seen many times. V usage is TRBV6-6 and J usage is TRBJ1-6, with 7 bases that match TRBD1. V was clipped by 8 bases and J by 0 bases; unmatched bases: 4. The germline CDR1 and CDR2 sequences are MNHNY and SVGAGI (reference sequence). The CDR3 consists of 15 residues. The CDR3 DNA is TGTGCCAGCGGCCGGGACAGCTCCTATAATTCACCCCTCCACTTT. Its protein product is CASGRDSSYNSPLHF.

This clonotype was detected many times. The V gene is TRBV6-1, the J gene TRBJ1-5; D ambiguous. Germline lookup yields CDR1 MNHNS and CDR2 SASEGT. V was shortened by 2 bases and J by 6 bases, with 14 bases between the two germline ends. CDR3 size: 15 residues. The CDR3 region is CASSEWAEGGQPQHF. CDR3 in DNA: TGTGCCAGCAGTGAATGGGCGGAGGGAGGTCAGCCCCAGCATTTT.

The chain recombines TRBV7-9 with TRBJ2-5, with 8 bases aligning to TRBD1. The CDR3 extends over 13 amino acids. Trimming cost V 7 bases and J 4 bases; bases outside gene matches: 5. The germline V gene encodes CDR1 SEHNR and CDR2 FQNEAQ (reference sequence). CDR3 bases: TGTGCCAGCATTCAAGACAGGGGAGAGACCCAGTACTTC. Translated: CASIQDRGETQYF.

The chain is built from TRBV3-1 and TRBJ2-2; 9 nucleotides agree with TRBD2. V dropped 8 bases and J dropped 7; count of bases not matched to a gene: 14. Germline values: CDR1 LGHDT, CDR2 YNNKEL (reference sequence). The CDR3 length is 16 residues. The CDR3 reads CASGFGRLAENGELFF. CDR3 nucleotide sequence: TGTGCCAGCGGATTCGGGCGACTAGCGGAAAACGGGGAGCTGTTTTTT.

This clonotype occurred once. The DNA of the CDR3 is TGCAGCGTTTCCGTCAGTCTCTCCTACAATGAGCAGTTCTTC. Protein: CSVSVSLSYNEQFF. The chain recombines TRBV29-1 with TRBJ2-1, with unresolved D. Trimming cost V 5 bases and J 0 bases, with 11 bases left between them. Germline V gene lookup returns CDR1 SQVTM and CDR2 ANQGSEA. The CDR3 runs to 14 residues.

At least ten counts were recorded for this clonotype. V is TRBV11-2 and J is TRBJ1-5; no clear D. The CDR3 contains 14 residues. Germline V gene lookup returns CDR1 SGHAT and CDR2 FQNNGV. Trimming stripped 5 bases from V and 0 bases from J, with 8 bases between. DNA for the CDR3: TGTGCCAGCAGCCCTCAGTATAGCAATCAGCCCCAGCATTTT. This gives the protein CASSPQYSNQPQHF.

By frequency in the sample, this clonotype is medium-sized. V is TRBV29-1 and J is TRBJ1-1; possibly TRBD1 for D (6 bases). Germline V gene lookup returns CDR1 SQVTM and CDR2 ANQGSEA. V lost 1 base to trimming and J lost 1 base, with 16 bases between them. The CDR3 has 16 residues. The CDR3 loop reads CSVEGRGRTANTEAFF. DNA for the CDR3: TGCAGCGTTGAAGGAAGAGGGAGGACAGCGAACACTGAAGCTTTCTTT. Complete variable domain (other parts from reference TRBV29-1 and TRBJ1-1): SAVISQKPSRDICQRGTSLTIQCQVDSQVTMMFWYRQQPGQSLTLIATANQGSEATYESGFVIDKFPISRPNLTFSTLTVSNMSPEDSSIYLCSVEGRGRTANTEAFFGQGTRLTVV.

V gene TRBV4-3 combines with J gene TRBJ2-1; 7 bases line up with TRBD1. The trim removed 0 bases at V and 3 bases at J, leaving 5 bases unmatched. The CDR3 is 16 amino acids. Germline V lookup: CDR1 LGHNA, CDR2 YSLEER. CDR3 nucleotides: TGCGCCAGCAGCCAAGAAGGGACAGCCCTCTACAATGAGCAGTTCTTC. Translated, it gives CASSQEGTALYNEQFF.

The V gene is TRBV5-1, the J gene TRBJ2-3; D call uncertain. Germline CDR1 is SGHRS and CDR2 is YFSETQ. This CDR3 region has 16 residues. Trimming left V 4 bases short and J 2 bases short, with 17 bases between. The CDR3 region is CASSNPVQITTDTQYF. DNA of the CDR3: TGCGCCAGCAGCAATCCCGTGCAGATCACCACAGATACGCAGTATTTT.

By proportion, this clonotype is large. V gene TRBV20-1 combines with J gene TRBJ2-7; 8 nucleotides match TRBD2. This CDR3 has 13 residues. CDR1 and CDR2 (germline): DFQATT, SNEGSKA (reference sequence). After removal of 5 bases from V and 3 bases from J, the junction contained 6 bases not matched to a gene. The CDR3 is CSAGGLDFYEQYF. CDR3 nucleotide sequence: TGCAGTGCTGGGGGACTAGATTTCTACGAGCAGTACTTC.

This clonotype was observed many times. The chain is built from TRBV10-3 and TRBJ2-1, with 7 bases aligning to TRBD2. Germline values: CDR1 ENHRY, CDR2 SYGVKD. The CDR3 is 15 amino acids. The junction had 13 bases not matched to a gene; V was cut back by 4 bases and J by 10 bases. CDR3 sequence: CAISGAAGRREEQFF. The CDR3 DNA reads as TGTGCCATCAGTGGTGCGGCAGGGAGGCGGGAGGAGCAGTTCTTC.

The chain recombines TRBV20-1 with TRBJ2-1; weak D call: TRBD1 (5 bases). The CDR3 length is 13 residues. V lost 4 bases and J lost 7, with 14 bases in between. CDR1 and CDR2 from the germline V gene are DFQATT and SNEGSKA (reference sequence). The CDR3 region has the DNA TGCAGTGCTACTGAACCTAACAGGAATGAGCAGTTCTTC. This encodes CSATEPNRNEQFF.

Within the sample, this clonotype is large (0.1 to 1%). The CDR3 DNA reads TGTGCCAGTAGCCATCGCTACGAGCAGTACTTC. Protein sequence: CASSHRYEQYF. J is TRBJ2-7 and V is TRBV19; D is ambiguous. Per the germline V gene, CDR1 is LNHDA and CDR2 is SQIVND (reference sequence). The CDR3 consists of 11 residues. V was pared by 6 bases and J by 3 bases, with 6 bases between. Supplemented by reference TRBV19 and TRBJ2-7, the full variable domain reads DGGITQSPKYLFRKEGQNVTLSCEQNLNHDAMYWYRQDPGQGLRLIYYSQIVNDFQKGDIAEGYSVSREKKESFPLTVTSAQKNPTAFYLCASSHRYEQYFGPGTRLTVT.

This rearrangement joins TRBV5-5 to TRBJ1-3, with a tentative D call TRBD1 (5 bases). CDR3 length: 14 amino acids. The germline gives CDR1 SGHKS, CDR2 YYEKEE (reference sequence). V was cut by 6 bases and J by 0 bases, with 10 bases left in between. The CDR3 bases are TGTGCCAGCATCGGGGGACCCTCTGGAAACACCATATATTTT. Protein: CASIGGPSGNTIYF.

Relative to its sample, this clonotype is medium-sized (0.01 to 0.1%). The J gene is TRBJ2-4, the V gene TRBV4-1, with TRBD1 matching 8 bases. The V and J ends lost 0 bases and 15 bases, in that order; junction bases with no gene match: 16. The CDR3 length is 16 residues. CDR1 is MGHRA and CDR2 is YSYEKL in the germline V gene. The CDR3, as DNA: TGCGCCAGCAGCCAAGATCGCTTATCAACCAGGGGGCGCAGGTACTTC. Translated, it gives CASSQDRLSTRGRRYF.

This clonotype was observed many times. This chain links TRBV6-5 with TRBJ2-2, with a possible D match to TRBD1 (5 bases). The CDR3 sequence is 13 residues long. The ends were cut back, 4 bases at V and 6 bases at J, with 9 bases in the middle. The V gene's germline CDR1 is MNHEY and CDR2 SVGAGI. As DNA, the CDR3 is TGTGCCAGCAGTTTTACCAGGGCCGGGGAGCTGTTTTTT. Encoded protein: CASSFTRAGELFF.

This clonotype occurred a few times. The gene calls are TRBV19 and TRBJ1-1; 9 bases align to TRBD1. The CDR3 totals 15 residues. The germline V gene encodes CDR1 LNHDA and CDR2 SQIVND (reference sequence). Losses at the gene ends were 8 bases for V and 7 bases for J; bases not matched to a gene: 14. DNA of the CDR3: TGTGCCAGTCGATGGACCGGGACAGGGCTTGTTGAAGCTTTCTTT. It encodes CASRWTGTGLVEAFF.

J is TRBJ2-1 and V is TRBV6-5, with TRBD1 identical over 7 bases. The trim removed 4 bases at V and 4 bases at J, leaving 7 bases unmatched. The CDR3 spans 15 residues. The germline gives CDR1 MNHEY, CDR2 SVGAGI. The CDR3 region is CASSSGDSPYNEQFF. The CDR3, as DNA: TGTGCCAGCAGTTCCGGGGACAGCCCTTACAATGAGCAGTTCTTC.